This T cell receptor (beta chain) is drawn from a study of blood T cells in healthy people across ages. This clonotype was picked up a small number of times. A second PCR of about 7 to 12 cycles used a sample-barcoded 5' primer and a J-beta primer mix. TCRdb reprocessed the 5' RACE reads via MiXCR and lists one record per CDR3 protein. This sample has about 1.8 million distinct CDR3 sequences; about 50% occur once, and the top ten carry 2% to 2.5%. The sample consisted of blood. The clonotype comes from a woman in her 40s in good health.

For the CDR3, the DNA is TGCAGTGCTATGGACAGGCAAGGCTATGGCTACACCTTC. Translation: CSAMDRQGYGYTF. The chain joins TRBV20-1 to TRBJ1-2; 7 nucleotides agree with TRBD1. V was pared by 4 bases and J by 4 bases, with 6 bases of the junction left unmatched. CDR1 is DFQATT and CDR2 is SNEGSKA in the germline V gene (reference sequence). The CDR3 totals 13 residues.